The 22 T cell receptor beta chains below were found in one sample sequenced in a study of T cells in Graves' hyperthyroidism and ophthalmopathy. Template material for amplifying TCR beta CDR3 regions consisted of RNA transcripts. RT-PCR in the first round (using the HTBI primer set) targeted the TCR CDR3. TCRdb re-called the multiplex PCR reads through MiXCR, storing one row per CDR3 protein. The sample lists roughly 570,000 distinct CDR3 sequences, roughly 14% occurring once. The sequenced sample consisted of blood. All receptors derive from a woman younger than 45 with Graves' hyperthyroidism.

V is TRBV10-2 and J is TRBJ2-7; D is ambiguous. The CDR3 covers 14 residues. Germline CDR1 is WSHSY and CDR2 is SAAADI. The V gene lost 2 bases and the J gene lost 0 bases, with 8 bases spanning the gap. This chain's CDR3 is CASSEGVLSYEQYF. CDR3 bases: TGCGCCAGCAGTGAGGGCGTCCTCTCCTACGAGCAGTACTTC.

This chain joins TRBV27 and TRBJ1-4, with 8 bases aligning to TRBD1. This CDR3 has 15 residues. Germline CDR1 MNHEY, CDR2 SMNVEV (reference sequence). Trimming took 5 bases from V and 3 from J; bases not matched to a gene: 5. The CDR3 DNA sequence: TGTGCCAGCAGTACCCAGGGGGCAGCTAATGAAAAACTGTTTTTT. Its translation: CASSTQGAANEKLFF.

This clonotype was detected ten times or more. The rearrangement joins TRBV11-2 to TRBJ2-2; 9 bases align to TRBD2. The CDR3 runs to 17 residues. CDR1 SGHAT and CDR2 FQNNGV come from the germline V gene. Unmatched junction bases numbered 5, after V lost 1 base and J lost 2 bases. The CDR3, as DNA: TGTGCCAGCAGCTTAGTTAGTAGCGGGAGTAACACCGGGGAGCTGTTTTTT. Residues: CASSLVSSGSNTGELFF.

Concerning this clonotype: A single base separates this from a much larger clone, so it may be a read error. The chain recombines TRBV12-3 or TRBV12-4 with TRBJ2-7; 8 nucleotides line up with TRBD1. This CDR3 has 16 amino acids. As DNA, the CDR3 is TGTGCCAGCAGCTTAGAGGGACAGGCGAGCTCCTGCGAGCAGTACTTC. The encoded protein is CASSLEGQASSCEQYF.

A few counts support this clonotype. This chain uses TRBV29-1 with TRBJ2-7; TRBD2 matches 7 bases. With V trimmed by 5 bases and J by 2 bases, 12 bases remained unmatched. Germline CDR1 is SQVTM and CDR2 is ANQGSEA. There are 15 residues in the CDR3. As DNA, the CDR3 is TGCAGCGTTTTTCGGGCGGGAGAACCTCCCTACGAGCAGTACTTC. This translates into CSVFRAGEPPYEQYF.

This clonotype was detected many times. The J gene is TRBJ1-5, the V gene TRBV30; weak D call: TRBD1 (5 bases). CDR1 and CDR2 (germline): GTSNPN, SVGIG (reference sequence). The CDR3 is made up of 13 amino acids. Trimming removed 2 bases from V and 5 bases from J, with 10 bases in between. CDR3 in DNA: TGTGCCTGGAGTACCAGGGATGATCAGCCCCAGCATTTT. This sequence encodes CAWSTRDDQPQHF.

The chain couples TRBV30 to TRBJ2-5, with D perhaps TRBD2 (6 bases). Germline loops: CDR1 GTSNPN, CDR2 SVGIG (reference sequence). This CDR3 has 13 residues. Trimming took off 2 bases at V and 7 bases at J, with 14 bases between the two ends. The DNA for the CDR3 is TGTGCCTGGAGTTACAGCACCGGGGGGACCCAGTACTTC. The encoded protein is CAWSYSTGGTQYF.

This clonotype was recorded at least ten times. This sequence joins TRBV27 and TRBJ1-1; 8 positions agree with TRBD1. In germline, CDR1 is MNHEY, CDR2 SMNVEV (reference sequence). V lost 5 bases to trimming and J lost 2 bases; unmatched junction nucleotides: 4. The CDR3 is 14 residues long. The CDR3 DNA is TGTGCCAGCAGTACGACAGGGGATAACACTGAAGCTTTCTTT. This gives the protein CASSTTGDNTEAFF.

This clonotype was seen many times. V and J are TRBV10-3 and TRBJ2-1, with 13 bases identical to TRBD2. This CDR3 comprises 15 residues. The J segment lost 4 bases and the V segment lost 4 bases, leaving 1 base of the junction unmatched. In germline, CDR1 is ENHRY, CDR2 SYGVKD. The CDR3 reads CAISGTSGSYNEQFF. The CDR3 region has the DNA TGTGCCATCAGTGGGACTAGCGGGAGTTACAATGAGCAGTTCTTC.

Turning to this clonotype: A much more abundant neighbour one base away suggests this may be a read error. The chain combines TRBV27 with TRBJ2-3; D unclear. Trimming removed 5 bases from V and 1 base from J, with 13 bases in between. This CDR3 has 15 amino acids. Germline CDR1 reads MNHEY; CDR2 reads SMNVEV (reference sequence). The CDR3 region has the DNA TGTGCCAGCAGTGAATCGCCCGCCCGCACAGATACGCAGTATTTT. It translates to CASSESPARTDTQYF.

This clonotype was seen at least ten times. This sequence joins TRBV30 and TRBJ1-2; TRBD1 might be the D (5 bases). There are 14 residues in the CDR3. CDR1 GTSNPN and CDR2 SVGIG come from the germline V gene (reference sequence). Trimming cost V 0 bases and J 3 bases, with 11 bases left between them. As DNA, the CDR3 is TGTGCCTGGAGTGTCGGAGGGGACGACTATGGCTACACCTTC. It is translated as CAWSVGGDDYGYTF.

This clonotype was seen only a few times. The chain carries TRBV7-8 and TRBJ2-7, with 16 bases fitting TRBD2. The CDR3 sequence is 18 residues long. V shed 5 bases, J shed 4 bases, and the junction held 11 bases outside the gene matches. Germline V gene sequence: CDR1 SGHVS, CDR2 FQNEAQ. The CDR3 loop reads CASSHRGLAGGRRYEQYF. In nucleotides, the CDR3 is TGTGCCAGCAGCCACAGGGGACTAGCGGGAGGGAGACGGTACGAGCAGTACTTC.

This clonotype was counted at least ten times. The V gene is TRBV2, the J gene TRBJ1-1, with 9 positions matching TRBD1. CDR3 length: 13 residues. V lost 6 bases and J lost 2; bases outside the gene matches: 1. CDR1 is SNHLY and CDR2 is FYNNEI in the germline V gene. Here the CDR3 reads CASRDRGNTEAFF. The DNA of the CDR3 is TGTGCCAGCAGGGACAGGGGAAACACTGAAGCTTTCTTT.

V usage is TRBV5-1 and J usage is TRBJ2-3; 8 bases match TRBD2. V trimming: 4 bases; J trimming: 4 bases; junction bases outside the gene matches: 8. Germline CDR1 reads SGHRS; CDR2 reads YFSETQ. The CDR3 runs to 15 residues. The DNA of the CDR3 is TGCGCCAGCAGCCCGAGCGGGAGTATCTCAGATACGCAGTATTTT. As protein: CASSPSGSISDTQYF.

At least ten counts were recorded for this clonotype. The chain employs TRBV2 and TRBJ2-2, with a tentative D call TRBD1 (6 bases). Germline V gene data show CDR1 as SNHLY and CDR2 as FYNNEI. The CDR3 runs to 15 residues. Trimming removed 4 bases at V and 7 bases at J, with 16 bases between. CDR3 amino acids: CASSASTQGGGELFF. The CDR3 bases are TGTGCCAGCAGTGCAAGTACACAGGGTGGCGGGGAGCTGTTTTTT.

This clonotype was found many times. The chain is built from TRBV6-1 and TRBJ1-5, with D possibly being TRBD1 (6 bases). This CDR3 spans 16 amino acids. V lost 4 bases to trimming and J lost 0 bases, with 13 bases between them. CDR1 and CDR2 (germline): MNHNS, SASEGT. The DNA of the CDR3 is TGTGCCAGCAGTGGAGGGGGACATCGTAGCAATCAGCCCCAGCATTTT. This encodes CASSGGGHRSNQPQHF.

This clonotype was detected ten times or more. The chain combines TRBV12-3 or TRBV12-4 with TRBJ2-2; D is ambiguous. The CDR3 runs to 13 residues. The ends were cut back, 5 bases at V and 9 bases at J, with 13 bases in the middle. CDR3 amino acids: CASSPDLVRELFF. The CDR3 DNA is TGTGCCAGCAGTCCGGACCTCGTCCGGGAGCTGTTTTTT.

This clonotype has a count of ten or more. The chain uses TRBV5-1 and TRBJ2-2; maybe TRBD2 (5 bases). The V end lost 3 bases, the J end lost 3 bases, and 6 bases lay between the germline ends. The CDR3 is 13 residues long. From germline, CDR1 is SGHRS and CDR2 YFSETQ. The CDR3 loop reads CASSWRYTGELFF. The CDR3, as DNA: TGCGCCAGCAGCTGGAGGTACACCGGGGAGCTGTTTTTT.

This sequence joins TRBV4-2 and TRBJ2-1; no definite D call. CDR3 length: 12 amino acids. The germline V and J ends were trimmed by 0 bases and 8 bases, with 5 bases remaining between them. The germline gives CDR1 LGHNA, CDR2 YNFKEQ. The CDR3 sequence: CASSQEVDEQFF. The DNA of the CDR3 is TGTGCCAGCAGCCAAGAGGTCGATGAGCAGTTCTTC.

V usage is TRBV7-9 and J usage is TRBJ1-2, with D unclear. This CDR3 has 15 residues. CDR1 and CDR2 (germline): SEHNR, FQNEAQ (reference sequence). The V end lost 5 bases, the J end lost 8 bases, and 21 bases lay between the germline ends. The CDR3 sequence is CASSKLEGVSEGYTF. CDR3 nucleotide sequence: TGTGCCAGCAGCAAGCTGGAGGGCGTCAGTGAGGGCTACACCTTC.

This clonotype was seen more than once but under ten times. This chain uses TRBV12-3 or TRBV12-4 with TRBJ1-4; D is possibly TRBD1 (6 bases). V was trimmed by 8 bases and J by 7 bases, leaving 17 bases between them. CDR3 size: 14 residues. The CDR3 nucleotides are TGTGCCAGCCGGGTAGGGGGTAAGGGTGAAAAACTGTTTTTT. Translated, it gives CASRVGGKGEKLFF.

This clonotype was seen repeatedly, ten times or more. The V call is TRBV5-1, the J call TRBJ2-7; a possible D gene is TRBD2 (6 bases). V lost 1 base and J lost 4, with 15 bases in between. This CDR3 has 15 amino acids. Germline V gene lookup returns CDR1 SGHRS and CDR2 YFSETQ. The CDR3 sequence: CASSLLGGEWYEQYF. CDR3 in DNA: TGCGCCAGCAGCTTGCTGGGGGGAGAGTGGTACGAGCAGTACTTC.